This T cell receptor beta chain was profiled in a study of cytotoxic CD8 clonotypes in ibrutinib-treated CLL. Study-wide background: Results showed around 24 partial and 2 complete responses; following median around 68 months, around 15 remained remitted, approximately twelve advanced. Overall study results and limits: Samples from sustained-remission and progressing patients were taken at different times. Clonality grew at ibrutinib response; at progression, it decreased back toward baseline.

Worth noting for this clone: What it recognizes is unknown.

Profiling relied on immunoSEQ multiplex PCR, and the TCRdb table lists in-frame clones only, not all of them. Seen here are nearly 85,000 clones, 70% to 80% observed once, and the top ten hold roughly 4.8%. Trimming took 9 bases from V and 3 from J; bases not matched to a gene: 8. The CDR3 loop spans 13 amino acids. The germline V gene has CDR1 SGHRS and CDR2 YFSETQ. This clonotype was sampled from a human donor with chronic lymphocytic leukemia. The rearrangement joins TRBV5-1 to TRBJ1-1, with TRBD1 matching over 7 bases. The sequencing used PBMCs, collected after 12 months of ibrutinib treatment. The CDR3 DNA reads as TGCGCCACAACAGGGGATAGGGACACTGAAGCTTTCTTT. This codes for CATTGDRDTEAFF.